Sequencing of this T cell receptor (beta chain) was carried out in a study of blood T cell repertoires in COVID-19. Method: immunoSEQ multiplex PCR; TCRdb's copy keeps in-frame clones and lacks some. The sample contains 200,000 or so clones, roughly four fifths of which appear only once. Either two negative PCRs, clearance, or symptom resolution qualified Cohort 3 donors as recovered. V lost 10 bases and J lost 3, with 20 bases in between. The CDR3 has 15 amino acids. CDR1 MDHEN and CDR2 SYDVKM come from the germline V gene. The clonotype was recovered from a man between 40 and 49 years old who had recovered from COVID-19. The V call is TRBV28, the J call TRBJ2-3, with a possible D match to TRBD1 (6 bases). What was sequenced was PBMCs or T cells enriched from blood (not recorded which). The CDR3 region is CATLHRVESTDTQYF. CDR3 DNA: TGTGCCACTCTTCACAGGGTCGAGTCGACAGATACGCAGTATTTT.